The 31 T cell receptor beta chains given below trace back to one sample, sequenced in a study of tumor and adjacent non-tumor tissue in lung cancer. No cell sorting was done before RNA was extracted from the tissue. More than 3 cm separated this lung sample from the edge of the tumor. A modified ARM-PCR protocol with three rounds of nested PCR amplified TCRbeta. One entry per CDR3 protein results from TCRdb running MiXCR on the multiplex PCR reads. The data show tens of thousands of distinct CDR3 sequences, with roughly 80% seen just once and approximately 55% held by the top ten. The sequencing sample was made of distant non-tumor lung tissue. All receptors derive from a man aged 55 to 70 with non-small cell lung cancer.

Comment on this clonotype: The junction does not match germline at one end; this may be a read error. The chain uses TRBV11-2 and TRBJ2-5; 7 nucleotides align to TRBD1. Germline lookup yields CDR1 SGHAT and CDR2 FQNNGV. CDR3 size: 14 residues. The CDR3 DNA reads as TGTGCCGGCAGCTCTGGACAGGTCCCAGAGACCCATTACTTC. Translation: CAGSSGQVPETHYF.

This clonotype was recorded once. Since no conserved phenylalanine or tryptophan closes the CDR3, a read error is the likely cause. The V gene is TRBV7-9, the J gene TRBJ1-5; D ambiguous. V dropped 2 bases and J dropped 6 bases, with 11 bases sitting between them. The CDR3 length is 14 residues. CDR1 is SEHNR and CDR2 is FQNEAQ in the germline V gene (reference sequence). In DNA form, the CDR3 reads TGTGCCAGCAGCTTATCTGGGAGCGTTCAGCCCCAGCATCTT. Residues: CASSLSGSVQPQHL.

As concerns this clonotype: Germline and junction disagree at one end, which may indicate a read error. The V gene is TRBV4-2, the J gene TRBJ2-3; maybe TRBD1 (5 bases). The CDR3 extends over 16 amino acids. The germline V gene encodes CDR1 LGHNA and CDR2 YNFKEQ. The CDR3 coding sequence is TGTGCCAGCAGCAAAAAGGGTCCCATTAGCACAGGTACGCAGTATTTT. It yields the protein CASSKKGPISTGTQYF.

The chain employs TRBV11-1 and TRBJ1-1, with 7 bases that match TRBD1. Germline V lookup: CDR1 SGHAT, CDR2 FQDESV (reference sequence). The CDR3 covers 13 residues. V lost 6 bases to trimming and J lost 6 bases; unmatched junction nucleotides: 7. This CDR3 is CASSTQGGAEAFF. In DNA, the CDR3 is TGTGCCAGCAGTACGCAGGGGGGCGCTGAAGCTTTCTTT.

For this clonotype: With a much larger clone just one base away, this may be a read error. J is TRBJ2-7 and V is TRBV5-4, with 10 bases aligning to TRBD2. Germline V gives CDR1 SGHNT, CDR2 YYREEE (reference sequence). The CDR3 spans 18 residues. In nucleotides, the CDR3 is TGTGCCATCAGCTTGGATGCTAGCGGGAGAGTCACCTCCTACGAGCAGTACTTC. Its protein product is CAISLDASGRVTSYEQYF.

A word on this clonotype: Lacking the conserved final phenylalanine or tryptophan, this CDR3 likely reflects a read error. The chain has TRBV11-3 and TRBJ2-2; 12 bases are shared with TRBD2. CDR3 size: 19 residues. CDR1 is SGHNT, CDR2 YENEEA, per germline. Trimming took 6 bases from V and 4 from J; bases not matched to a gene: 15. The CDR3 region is CASSRDDTGLAGRTGELFI. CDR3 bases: TGTGCCAGCAGTCGTGATGACACGGGACTAGCGGGTCGCACCGGGGAGCTGTTTATT.

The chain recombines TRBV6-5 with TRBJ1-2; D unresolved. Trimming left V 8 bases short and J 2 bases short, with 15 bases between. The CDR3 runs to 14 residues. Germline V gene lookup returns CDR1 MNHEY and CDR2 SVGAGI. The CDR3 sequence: CASVRAGINYGYTF. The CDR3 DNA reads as TGTGCCAGCGTTAGAGCCGGGATCAACTATGGCTACACCTTC.

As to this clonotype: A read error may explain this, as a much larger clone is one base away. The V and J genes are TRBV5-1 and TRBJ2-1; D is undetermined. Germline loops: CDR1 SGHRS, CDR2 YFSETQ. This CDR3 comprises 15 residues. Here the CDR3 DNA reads TGCGCCAGCAGCTTGGGGGCCCCGGAAGCCAATGAGCGGTTCTTC. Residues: CASSLGAPEANERFF.

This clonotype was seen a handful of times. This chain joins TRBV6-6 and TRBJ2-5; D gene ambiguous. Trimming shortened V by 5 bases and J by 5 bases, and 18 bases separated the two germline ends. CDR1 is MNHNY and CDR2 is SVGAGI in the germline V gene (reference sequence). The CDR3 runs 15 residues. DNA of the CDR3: TGTGCCAGCAGTCCCCCGGACCCAGCTGGGGAGACCCAGTACTTC. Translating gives CASSPPDPAGETQYF.

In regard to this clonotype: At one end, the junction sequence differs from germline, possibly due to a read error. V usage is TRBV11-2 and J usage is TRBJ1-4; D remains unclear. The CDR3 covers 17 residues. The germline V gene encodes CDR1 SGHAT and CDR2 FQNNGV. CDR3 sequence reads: CTSSLVPQRSSNEKLFF. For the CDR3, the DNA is TGTACCAGCAGCTTAGTCCCACAGCGTAGTTCTAATGAAAAACTGTTTTTT.

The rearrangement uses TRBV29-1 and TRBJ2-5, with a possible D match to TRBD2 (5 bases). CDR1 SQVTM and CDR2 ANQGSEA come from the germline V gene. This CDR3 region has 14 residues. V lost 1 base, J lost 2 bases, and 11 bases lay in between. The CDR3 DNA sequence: TGCAGCGTTGAAGTTGCGACTAAGCAAGAGACCCAGTACTTC. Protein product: CSVEVATKQETQYF.

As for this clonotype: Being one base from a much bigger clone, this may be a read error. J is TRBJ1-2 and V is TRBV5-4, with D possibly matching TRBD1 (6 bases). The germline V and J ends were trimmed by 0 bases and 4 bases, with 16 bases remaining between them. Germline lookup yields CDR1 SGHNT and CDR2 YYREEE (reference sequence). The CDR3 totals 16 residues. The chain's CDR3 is CASSLDRESAVYGYTF. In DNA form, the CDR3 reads TGTGCCAGCAGCTTGGACAGGGAATCGGCTGTCTATGGCTACACCTTC.

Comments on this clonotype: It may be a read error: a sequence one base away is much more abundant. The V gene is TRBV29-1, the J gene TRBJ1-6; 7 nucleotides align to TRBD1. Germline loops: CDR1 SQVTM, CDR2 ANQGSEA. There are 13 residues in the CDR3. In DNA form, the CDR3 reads TGCAGCGTTGGGGACAGCTATAATTCACCCCCCCACTTT. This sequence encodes CSVGDSYNSPPHF.

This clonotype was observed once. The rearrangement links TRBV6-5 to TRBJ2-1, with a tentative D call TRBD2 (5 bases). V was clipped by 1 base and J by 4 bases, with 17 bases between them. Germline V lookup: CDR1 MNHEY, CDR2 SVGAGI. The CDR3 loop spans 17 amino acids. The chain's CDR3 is CASSYLYSRASYNEQFF. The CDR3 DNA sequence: TGTGCCAGCAGTTACTTGTACTCGAGGGCCTCATACAATGAGCAGTTCTTC.

The CDR3 reads CASSTGGHNPDTQYF. The CDR3 nucleotides read TGCGCCAGCAGTACGGGGGGGCATAACCCAGATACGCAGTATTTT. The V and J genes are TRBV10-1 and TRBJ2-3, with 8 bases lining up with TRBD2. CDR1 and CDR2 (germline): WNHNN, SYGVQD (reference sequence). The CDR3 covers 15 residues. V was clipped by 5 bases and J by 4 bases; unmatched bases: 8.

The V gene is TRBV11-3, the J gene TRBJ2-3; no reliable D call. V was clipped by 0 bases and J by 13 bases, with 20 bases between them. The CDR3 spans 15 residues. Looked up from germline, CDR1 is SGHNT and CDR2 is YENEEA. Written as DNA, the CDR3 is TGTGCCAGCAGCTTAGACTCCCCCCCGGCGGATACCGAGTATTTT. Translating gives CASSLDSPPADTEYF.

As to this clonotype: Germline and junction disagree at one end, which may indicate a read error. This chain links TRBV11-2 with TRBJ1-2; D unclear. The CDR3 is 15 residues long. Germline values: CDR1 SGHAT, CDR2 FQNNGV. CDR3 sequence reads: CPSSSRTAADYGYTF. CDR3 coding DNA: TGTCCCAGCAGCTCCAGGACCGCCGCGGACTATGGCTACACTTTC. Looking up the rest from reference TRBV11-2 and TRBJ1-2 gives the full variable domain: EAGVAQSPRYKIIEKRQSVAFWCNPISGHATLYWYQQILGQGPKLLIQFQNNGVVDDSQLPKDRFSAERLKGVDSTLKIQPAKLEDSAVYLCPSSSRTAADYGYTFGSGTRLTVV.

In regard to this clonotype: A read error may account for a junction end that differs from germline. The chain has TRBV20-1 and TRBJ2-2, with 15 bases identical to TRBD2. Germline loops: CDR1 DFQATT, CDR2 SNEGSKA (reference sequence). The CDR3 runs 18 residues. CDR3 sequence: CSDRGHGLAGGVTGKLFF. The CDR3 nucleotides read TGCAGTGATAGAGGGCACGGACTAGCGGGAGGGGTCACCGGGAAGCTGTTTTTT.

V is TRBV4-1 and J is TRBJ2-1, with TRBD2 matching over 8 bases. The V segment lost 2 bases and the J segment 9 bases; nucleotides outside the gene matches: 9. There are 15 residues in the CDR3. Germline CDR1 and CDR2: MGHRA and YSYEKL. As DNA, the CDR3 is TGCGCCAGCAGCCAACCCACTAGCGGAGGGGCTGAGCAGTTCTTC. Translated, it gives CASSQPTSGGAEQFF.

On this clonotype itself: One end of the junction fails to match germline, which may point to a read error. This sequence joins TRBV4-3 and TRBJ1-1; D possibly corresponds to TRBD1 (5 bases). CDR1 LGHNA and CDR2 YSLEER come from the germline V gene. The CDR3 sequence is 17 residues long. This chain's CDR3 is CASSQGVPGSSDTEAFF. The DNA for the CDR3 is TGCGCCAGCAGCCAAGGCGTTCCGGGCAGTTCGGACACTGAAGCCTTCTTT.

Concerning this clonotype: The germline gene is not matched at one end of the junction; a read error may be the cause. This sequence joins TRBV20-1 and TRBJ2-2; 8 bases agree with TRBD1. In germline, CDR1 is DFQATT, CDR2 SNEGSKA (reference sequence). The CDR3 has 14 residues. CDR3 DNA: TGCAGTGCTCTACGGACAGGGAACACCGGGGAGCTGATTTTT. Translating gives CSALRTGNTGELIF.

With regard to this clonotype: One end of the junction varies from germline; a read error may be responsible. CDR3 region: CASSPPTGTEGDGYTF. CDR3 DNA: TGTGCCAGTAGCCCCCCTACGGGGACGGAGGGGGATGGCTATACCTTC. The chain combines TRBV4-2 with TRBJ1-2, with TRBD1 as a possible D gene (6 bases). This CDR3 has 16 amino acids. Germline V gene lookup returns CDR1 LGHNA and CDR2 YNFKEQ.

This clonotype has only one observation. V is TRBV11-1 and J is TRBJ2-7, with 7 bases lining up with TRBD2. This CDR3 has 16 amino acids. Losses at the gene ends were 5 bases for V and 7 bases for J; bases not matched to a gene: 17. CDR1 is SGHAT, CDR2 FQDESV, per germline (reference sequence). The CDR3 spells CASSGPGTNELGEQYF. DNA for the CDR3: TGTGCCAGCAGCGGCCCCGGGACTAATGAACTCGGGGAGCAGTACTTC.

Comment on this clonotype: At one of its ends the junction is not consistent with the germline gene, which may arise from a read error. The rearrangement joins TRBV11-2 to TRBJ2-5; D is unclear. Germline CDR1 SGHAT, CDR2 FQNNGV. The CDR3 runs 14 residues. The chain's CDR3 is CASSTGRVQETQYF. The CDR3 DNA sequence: TGTGCCAGTAGCACTGGACGGGTCCAAGAGACCCAATACTTC. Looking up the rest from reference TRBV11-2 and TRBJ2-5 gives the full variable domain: EAGVAQSPRYKIIEKRQSVAFWCNPISGHATLYWYQQILGQGPKLLIQFQNNGVVDDSQLPKDRFSAERLKGVDSTLKIQPAKLEDSAVYLCASSTGRVQETQYFGPGTRLLVL.

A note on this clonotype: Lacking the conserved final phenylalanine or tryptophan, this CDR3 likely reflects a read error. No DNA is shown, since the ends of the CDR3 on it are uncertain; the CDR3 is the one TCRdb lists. CDR3 in amino acids: CASIQAVASGTDTRYL. The chain couples TRBV4-3 to TRBJ2-3; the table names TRBD2, a call not compared with the DNA. The CDR3 has 16 amino acids, counting both end residues. Germline values: CDR1 LGHNA, CDR2 YSLEER.

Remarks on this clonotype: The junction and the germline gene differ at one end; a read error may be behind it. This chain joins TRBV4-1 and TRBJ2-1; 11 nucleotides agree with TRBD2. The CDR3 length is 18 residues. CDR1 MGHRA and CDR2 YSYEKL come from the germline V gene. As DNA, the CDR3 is TGCGCCAGCAGACGGACTAGCGGGTCCGGCACTTCCTACAATGAGCAGATCTTC. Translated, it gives CASRRTSGSGTSYNEQIF.

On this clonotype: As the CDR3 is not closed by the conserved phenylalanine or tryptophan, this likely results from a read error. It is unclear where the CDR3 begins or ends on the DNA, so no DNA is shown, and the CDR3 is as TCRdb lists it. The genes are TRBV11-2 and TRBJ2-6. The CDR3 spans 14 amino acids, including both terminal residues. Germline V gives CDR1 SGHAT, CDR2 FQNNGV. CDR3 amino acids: CASSPISEANVLSL.

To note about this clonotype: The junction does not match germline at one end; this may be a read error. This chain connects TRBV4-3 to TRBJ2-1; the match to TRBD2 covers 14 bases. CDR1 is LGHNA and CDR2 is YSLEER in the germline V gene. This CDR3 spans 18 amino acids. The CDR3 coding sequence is TGCGCCACCAGCCAAGGACTAGCGGGAGGAGGTCCCTACAATGAGCAGTTCTTC. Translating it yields CATSQGLAGGGPYNEQFF.

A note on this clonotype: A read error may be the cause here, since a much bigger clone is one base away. The CDR3 loop is CASNPGLAGDNGQFF. The CDR3 DNA reads as TGTGCCAGCAACCCGGGACTAGCGGGGGACAATGGGCAGTTCTTC. The chain uses TRBV7-9 and TRBJ2-1; 14 bases are shared with TRBD2. Germline V gene sequence: CDR1 SEHNR, CDR2 FQNEAQ (reference sequence). The CDR3 spans 15 residues.

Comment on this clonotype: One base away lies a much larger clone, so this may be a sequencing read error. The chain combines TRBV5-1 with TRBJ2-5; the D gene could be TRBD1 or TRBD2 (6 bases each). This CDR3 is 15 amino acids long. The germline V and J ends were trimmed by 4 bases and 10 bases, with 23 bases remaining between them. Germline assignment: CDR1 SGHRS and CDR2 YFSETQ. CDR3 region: CASSRNREAGQIQYF. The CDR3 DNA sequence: TGCGCCAGCAGCCGTAACAGGGAGGCTGGGCAGATCCAGTACTTC.

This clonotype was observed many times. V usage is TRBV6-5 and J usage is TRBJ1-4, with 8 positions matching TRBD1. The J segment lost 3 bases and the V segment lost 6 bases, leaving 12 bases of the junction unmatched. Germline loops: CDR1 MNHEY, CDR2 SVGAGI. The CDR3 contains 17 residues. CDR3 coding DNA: TGTGCCAGCAGCCATCTTAATCCAGGGGGCTCTAATGAAAAACTGTTTTTT. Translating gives CASSHLNPGGSNEKLFF.